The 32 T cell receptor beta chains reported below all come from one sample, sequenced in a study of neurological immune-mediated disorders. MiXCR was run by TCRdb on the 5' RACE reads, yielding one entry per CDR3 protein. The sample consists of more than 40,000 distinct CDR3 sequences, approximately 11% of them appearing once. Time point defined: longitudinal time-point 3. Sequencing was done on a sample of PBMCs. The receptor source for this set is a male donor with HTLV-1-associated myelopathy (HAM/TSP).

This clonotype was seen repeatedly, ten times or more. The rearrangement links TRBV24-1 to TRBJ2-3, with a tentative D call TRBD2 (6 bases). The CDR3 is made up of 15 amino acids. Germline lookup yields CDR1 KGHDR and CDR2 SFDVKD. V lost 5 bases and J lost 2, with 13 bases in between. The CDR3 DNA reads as TGTGCCACCAGTGCCCTCGGGGGAGCCACAGATACGCAGTATTTT. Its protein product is CATSALGGATDTQYF.

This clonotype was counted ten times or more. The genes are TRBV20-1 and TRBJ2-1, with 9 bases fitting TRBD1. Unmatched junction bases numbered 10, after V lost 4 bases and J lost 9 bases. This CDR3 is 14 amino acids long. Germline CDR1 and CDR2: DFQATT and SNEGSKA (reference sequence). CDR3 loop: CSATYPQGAGEQFF. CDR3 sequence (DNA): TGCAGTGCTACCTATCCACAGGGGGCAGGTGAGCAGTTCTTC.

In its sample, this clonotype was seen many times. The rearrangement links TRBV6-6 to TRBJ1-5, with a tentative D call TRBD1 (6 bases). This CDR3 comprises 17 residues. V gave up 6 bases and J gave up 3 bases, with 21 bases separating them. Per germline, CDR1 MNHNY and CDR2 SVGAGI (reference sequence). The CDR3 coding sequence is TGTGCCAGCAGCTCCTCCGGAGGACAGAATCCCAATCAGCCCCAGCATTTT. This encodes CASSSSGGQNPNQPQHF.

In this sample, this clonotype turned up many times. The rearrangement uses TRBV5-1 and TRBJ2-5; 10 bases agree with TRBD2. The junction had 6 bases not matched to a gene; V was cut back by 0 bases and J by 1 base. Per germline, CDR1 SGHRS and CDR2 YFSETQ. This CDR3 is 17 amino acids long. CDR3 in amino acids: CASSLGASGGFQETQYF. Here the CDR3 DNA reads TGCGCCAGCAGCTTGGGGGCTAGCGGGGGATTCCAAGAGACCCAGTACTTC. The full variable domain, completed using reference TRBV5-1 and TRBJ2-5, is KAGVTQTPRYLIKTRGQQVTLSCSPISGHRSVSWYQQTPGQGLQFLFEYFSETQRNKGNFPGRFSGRQFSNSRSEMNVSTLELGDSALYLCASSLGASGGFQETQYFGPGTRLLVL.

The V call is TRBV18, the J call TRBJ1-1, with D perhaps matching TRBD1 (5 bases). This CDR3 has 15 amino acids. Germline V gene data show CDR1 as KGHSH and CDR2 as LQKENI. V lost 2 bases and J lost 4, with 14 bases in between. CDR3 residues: CASSPIGGGGTEAFF. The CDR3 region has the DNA TGTGCCAGCTCACCAATTGGGGGAGGAGGCACTGAAGCTTTCTTT.

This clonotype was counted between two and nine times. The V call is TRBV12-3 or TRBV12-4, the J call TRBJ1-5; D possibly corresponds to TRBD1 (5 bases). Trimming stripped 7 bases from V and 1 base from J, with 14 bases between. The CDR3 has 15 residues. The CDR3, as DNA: TGTGCCAGCACTCTACGTGGGGGAAGCAATCAGCCCCAGCATTTT. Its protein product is CASTLRGGSNQPQHF.

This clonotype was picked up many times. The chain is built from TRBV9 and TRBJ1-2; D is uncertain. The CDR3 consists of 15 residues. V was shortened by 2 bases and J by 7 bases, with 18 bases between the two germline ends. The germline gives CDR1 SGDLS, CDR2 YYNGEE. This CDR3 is CASSVGASASFGYTF. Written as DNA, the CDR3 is TGTGCCAGCAGCGTCGGAGCATCAGCTTCCTTTGGCTACACCTTC. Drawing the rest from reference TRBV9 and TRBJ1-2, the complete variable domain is DSGVTQTPKHLITATGQRVTLRCSPRSGDLSVYWYQQSLDQGLQFLIQYYNGEERAKGNILERFSAQQFPDLHSELNLSSLELGDSALYFCASSVGASASFGYTFGSGTRLTVV.

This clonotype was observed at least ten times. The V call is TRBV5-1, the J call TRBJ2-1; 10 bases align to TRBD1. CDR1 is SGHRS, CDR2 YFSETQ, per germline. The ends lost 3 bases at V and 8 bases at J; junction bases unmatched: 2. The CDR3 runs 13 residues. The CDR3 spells CASSWGTGDEQFF. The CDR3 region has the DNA TGCGCCAGCAGCTGGGGGACAGGGGATGAGCAGTTCTTC.

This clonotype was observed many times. In DNA, the CDR3 is TGTGCCAGCAGCGGGACAGGGGACCTTACTGAAGCTTTCTTT. Its protein product is CASSGTGDLTEAFF. The chain has TRBV12-3 or TRBV12-4 and TRBJ1-1; TRBD1 agrees at 10 bases. This CDR3 region has 14 residues. V shed 6 bases and J 5 bases; nucleotides not matched to a gene: 6.

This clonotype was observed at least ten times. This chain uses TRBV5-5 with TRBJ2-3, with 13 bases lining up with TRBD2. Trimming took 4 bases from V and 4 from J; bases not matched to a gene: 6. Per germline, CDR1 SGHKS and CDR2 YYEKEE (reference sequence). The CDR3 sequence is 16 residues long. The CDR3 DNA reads TGTGCCAGCAGCCAACTAGCGGGGGGGCCCGCAGATACGCAGTATTTT. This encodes CASSQLAGGPADTQYF.

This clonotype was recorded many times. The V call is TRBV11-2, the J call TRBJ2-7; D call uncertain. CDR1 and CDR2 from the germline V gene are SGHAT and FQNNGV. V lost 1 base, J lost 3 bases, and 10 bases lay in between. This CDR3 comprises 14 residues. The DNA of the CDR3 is TGTGCCAGCAGCTTAGCGTGGGCTAGCTACGAGCAGTACTTC. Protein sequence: CASSLAWASYEQYF.

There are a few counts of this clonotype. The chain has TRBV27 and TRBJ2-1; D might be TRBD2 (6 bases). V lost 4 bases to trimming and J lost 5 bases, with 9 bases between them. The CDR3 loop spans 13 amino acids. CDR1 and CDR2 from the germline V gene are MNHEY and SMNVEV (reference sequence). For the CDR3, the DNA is TGTGCCAGCAGTTCGGGACTCCACAATGAGCAGTTCTTC. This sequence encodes CASSSGLHNEQFF.

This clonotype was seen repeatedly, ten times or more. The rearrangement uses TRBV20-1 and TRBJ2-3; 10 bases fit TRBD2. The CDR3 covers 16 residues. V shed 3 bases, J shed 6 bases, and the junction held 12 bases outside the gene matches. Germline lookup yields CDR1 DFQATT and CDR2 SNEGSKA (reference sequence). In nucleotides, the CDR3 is TGCAGTGCTAGGGGGGCTAGCGGGGGCCCCGTGGATACGCAGTATTTT. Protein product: CSARGASGGPVDTQYF.

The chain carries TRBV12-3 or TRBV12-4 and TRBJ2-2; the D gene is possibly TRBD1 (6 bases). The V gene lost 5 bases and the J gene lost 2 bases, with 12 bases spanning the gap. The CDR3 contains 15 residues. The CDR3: CASSADRLNTGELFF. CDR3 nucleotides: TGTGCCAGCAGTGCCGACAGGCTAAACACCGGGGAGCTGTTTTTT.

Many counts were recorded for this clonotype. The CDR3: CASSPASGSRTDTQYF. In DNA, the CDR3 is TGCGCCAGCAGCCCGGCTAGCGGCTCACGCACAGATACGCAGTATTTT. This sequence joins TRBV5-1 and TRBJ2-3; 7 bases line up with TRBD2. The CDR3 contains 16 residues. CDR1 SGHRS and CDR2 YFSETQ come from the germline V gene. Trimming at V came to 4 bases and at J to 1 base, leaving 9 bases not matched to a gene.

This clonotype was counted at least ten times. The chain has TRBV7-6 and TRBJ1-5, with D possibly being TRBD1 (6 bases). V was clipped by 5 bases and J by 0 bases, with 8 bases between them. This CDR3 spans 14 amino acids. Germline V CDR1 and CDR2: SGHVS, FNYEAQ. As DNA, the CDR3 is TGTGCCAGCAGCAGGGGGTATAGCAATCAGCCCCAGCATTTT. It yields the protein CASSRGYSNQPQHF.

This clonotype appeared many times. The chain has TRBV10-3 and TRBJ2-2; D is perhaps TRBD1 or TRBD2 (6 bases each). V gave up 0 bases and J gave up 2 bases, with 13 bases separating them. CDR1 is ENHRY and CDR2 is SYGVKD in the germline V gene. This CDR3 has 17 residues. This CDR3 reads CAISESIGGVNTGELFF. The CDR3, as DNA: TGTGCCATCAGTGAGTCGATCGGGGGCGTAAACACCGGGGAGCTGTTTTTT.

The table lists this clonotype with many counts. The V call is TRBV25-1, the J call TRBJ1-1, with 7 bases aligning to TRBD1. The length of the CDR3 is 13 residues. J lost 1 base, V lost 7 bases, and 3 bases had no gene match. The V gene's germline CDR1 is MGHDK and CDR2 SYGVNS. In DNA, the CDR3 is TGTGCCAGCACCGGGACAGCGAACACTGAAGCTTTCTTT. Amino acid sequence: CASTGTANTEAFF.

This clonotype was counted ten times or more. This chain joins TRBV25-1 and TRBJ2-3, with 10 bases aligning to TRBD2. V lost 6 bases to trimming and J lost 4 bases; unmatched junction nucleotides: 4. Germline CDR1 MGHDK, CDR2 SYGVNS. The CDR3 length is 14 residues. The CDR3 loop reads CASRPSGGSDTQYF. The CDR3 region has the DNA TGTGCCAGCAGACCTAGCGGGGGCTCAGATACGCAGTATTTT.

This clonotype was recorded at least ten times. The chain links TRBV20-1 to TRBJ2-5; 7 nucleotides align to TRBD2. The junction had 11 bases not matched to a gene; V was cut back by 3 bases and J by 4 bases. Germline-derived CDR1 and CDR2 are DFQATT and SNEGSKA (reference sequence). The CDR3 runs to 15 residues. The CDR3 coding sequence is TGCAGTGCTAGGAGAGGACTAGGGCGAGGAGAGACCCAGTACTTC. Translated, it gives CSARRGLGRGETQYF.

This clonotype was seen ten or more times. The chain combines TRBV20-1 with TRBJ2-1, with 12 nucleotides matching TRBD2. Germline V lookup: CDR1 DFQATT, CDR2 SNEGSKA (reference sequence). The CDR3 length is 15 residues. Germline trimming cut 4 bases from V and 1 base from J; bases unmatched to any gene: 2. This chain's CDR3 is CSAMTSGGSYNEQFF. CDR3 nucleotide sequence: TGCAGTGCTATGACTAGCGGGGGTTCCTACAATGAGCAGTTCTTC.

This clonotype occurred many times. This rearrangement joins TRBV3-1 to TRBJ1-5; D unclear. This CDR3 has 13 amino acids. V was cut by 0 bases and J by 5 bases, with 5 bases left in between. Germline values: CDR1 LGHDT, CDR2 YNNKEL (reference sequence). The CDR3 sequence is CASSQDLDQPQHF. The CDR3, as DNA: TGTGCCAGCAGCCAAGATCTGGATCAGCCCCAGCATTTT.

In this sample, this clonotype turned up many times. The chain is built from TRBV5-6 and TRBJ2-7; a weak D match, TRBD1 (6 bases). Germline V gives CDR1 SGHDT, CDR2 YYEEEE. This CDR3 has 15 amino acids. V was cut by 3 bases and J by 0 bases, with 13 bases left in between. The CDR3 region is CASSSIRDNSYEQYF. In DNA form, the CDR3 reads TGTGCCAGCAGCTCCATCCGGGACAACTCCTACGAGCAGTACTTC.

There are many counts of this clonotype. Written as DNA, the CDR3 is TGTGCCAGCACCTGGGACGGTCTCTCTGGGGCCAACGTCCTGACTTTC. Amino acid sequence: CASTWDGLSGANVLTF. The chain links TRBV2 to TRBJ2-6, with D possibly being TRBD1 or TRBD2 (5 bases each). This CDR3 is built from 16 residues. The V gene lost 7 bases and the J gene lost 0 bases, with 13 bases spanning the gap. Germline V gene lookup returns CDR1 SNHLY and CDR2 FYNNEI.

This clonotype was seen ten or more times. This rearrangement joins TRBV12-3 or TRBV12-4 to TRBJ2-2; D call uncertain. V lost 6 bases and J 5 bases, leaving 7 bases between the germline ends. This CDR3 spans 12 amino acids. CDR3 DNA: TGTGCCAGCAGCCGAAGTACCGGGGAGCTGTTTTTT. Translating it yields CASSRSTGELFF.

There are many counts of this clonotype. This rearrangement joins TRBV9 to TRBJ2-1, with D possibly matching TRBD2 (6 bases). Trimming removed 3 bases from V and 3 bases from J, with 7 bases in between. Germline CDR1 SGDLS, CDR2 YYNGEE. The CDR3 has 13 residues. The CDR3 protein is CASSAGDYNEQFF. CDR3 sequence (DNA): TGTGCCAGCAGCGCGGGGGACTACAATGAGCAGTTCTTC.

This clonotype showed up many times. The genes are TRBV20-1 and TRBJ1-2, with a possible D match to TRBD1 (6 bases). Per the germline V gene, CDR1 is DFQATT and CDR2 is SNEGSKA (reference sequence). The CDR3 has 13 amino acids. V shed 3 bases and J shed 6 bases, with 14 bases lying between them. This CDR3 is CSARRTGTNGYTF. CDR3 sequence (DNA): TGCAGTGCTAGGAGAACCGGGACAAATGGCTACACCTTC.

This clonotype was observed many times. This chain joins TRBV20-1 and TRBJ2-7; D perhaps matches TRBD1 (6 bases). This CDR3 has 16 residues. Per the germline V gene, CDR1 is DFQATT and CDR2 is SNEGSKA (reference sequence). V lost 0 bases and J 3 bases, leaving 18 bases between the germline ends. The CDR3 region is CSAREHRARTVYEQYF. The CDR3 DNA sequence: TGCAGTGCTAGAGAACACAGGGCTCGAACAGTCTACGAGCAGTACTTC.

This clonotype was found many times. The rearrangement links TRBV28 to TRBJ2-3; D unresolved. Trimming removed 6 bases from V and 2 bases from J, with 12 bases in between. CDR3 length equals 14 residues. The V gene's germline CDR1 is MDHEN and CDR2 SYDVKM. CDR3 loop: CASRGRQITDTQYF. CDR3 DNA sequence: TGTGCCAGCAGAGGACGGCAGATCACAGATACGCAGTATTTT.

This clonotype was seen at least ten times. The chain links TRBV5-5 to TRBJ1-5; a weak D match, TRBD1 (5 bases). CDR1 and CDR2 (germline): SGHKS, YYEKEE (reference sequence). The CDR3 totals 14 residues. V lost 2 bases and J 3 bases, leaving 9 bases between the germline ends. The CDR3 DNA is TGTGCCAGCAGCTTCGACAGCATCAATCAGCCCCAGCATTTT. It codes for CASSFDSINQPQHF.

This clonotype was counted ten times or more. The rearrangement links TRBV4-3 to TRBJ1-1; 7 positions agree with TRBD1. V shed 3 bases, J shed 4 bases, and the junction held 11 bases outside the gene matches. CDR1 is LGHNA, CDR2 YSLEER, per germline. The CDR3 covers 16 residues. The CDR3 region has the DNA TGCGCCAGCAGCCAGCAAACAGGGGCCCCTCGCACTGAAGCTTTCTTT. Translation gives CASSQQTGAPRTEAFF.

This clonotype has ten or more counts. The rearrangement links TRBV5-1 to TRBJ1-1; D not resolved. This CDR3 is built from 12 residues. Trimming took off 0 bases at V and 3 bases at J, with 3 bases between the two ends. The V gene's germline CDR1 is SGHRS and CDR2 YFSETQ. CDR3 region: CASSLGYTEAFF. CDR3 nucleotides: TGCGCCAGCAGCTTGGGGTACACTGAAGCTTTCTTT.